This is a list of T cell receptor beta chains from one sample in a study of neurological immune-mediated disorders. TCRdb called the 5' RACE reads again in MiXCR, with one record for every CDR3 protein. The sample lists fewer than 40,000 distinct CDR3 sequences, under 6% occurring once. What was sequenced was CD4+ T cells from blood. These TCRs come from a woman in her forties or fifties in good health. Each CDR3 is given without its conserved first and last residue. The order of the fields is V gene, J gene, CDR3 protein.

v_gene: TRBV6-1; j_gene: TRBJ2-7; CDR3aa: ASKSDIYEQY
v_gene: TRBV14; j_gene: TRBJ2-1; CDR3aa: ASSQNRGLPPNEQF
v_gene: TRBV18; j_gene: TRBJ1-5; CDR3aa: ASSPVGSNQPQH
v_gene: TRBV20-1; j_gene: TRBJ2-3; CDR3aa: SARTSGGYTDTQY
v_gene: TRBV20-1; j_gene: TRBJ2-7; CDR3aa: SASTPGGAYEQY
v_gene: TRBV20-1; j_gene: TRBJ2-2; CDR3aa: SARGLADYTGELF
v_gene: TRBV10-3; j_gene: TRBJ1-2; CDR3aa: AISEGTGLTLYGYT
v_gene: TRBV25-1; j_gene: TRBJ2-7; CDR3aa: ASSEAGRAFRY
v_gene: TRBV28; j_gene: TRBJ2-7; CDR3aa: ASTPRDREFFEQY
v_gene: TRBV20-1; j_gene: TRBJ2-7; CDR3aa: SARLVGGAYEQY
v_gene: TRBV20-1; j_gene: TRBJ2-3; CDR3aa: SATWRERRTDTQY
v_gene: TRBV5-4; j_gene: TRBJ2-3; CDR3aa: ASSQRGAYTDTQY
v_gene: TRBV12-3/TRBV12-4; j_gene: TRBJ1-1; CDR3aa: ASSPIKAEAF
v_gene: TRBV5-8; j_gene: TRBJ2-1; CDR3aa: ASSLTGLAGGFSYNEQF
v_gene: TRBV6-5; j_gene: TRBJ2-1; CDR3aa: ASSYAGHPRQF
v_gene: TRBV20-1; j_gene: TRBJ2-7; CDR3aa: SATGTSGRAVDEQY
v_gene: TRBV19; j_gene: TRBJ2-1; CDR3aa: ASRPGQGPNEQF
v_gene: TRBV7-2; j_gene: TRBJ2-7; CDR3aa: ASSFRRETYEQY
v_gene: TRBV5-1; j_gene: TRBJ2-3; CDR3aa: ASSFGQDTDTQY
v_gene: TRBV10-2; j_gene: TRBJ2-3; CDR3aa: ASSEDGKISADTQY
v_gene: TRBV7-8; j_gene: TRBJ1-4; CDR3aa: ASSLIAGGGLNEKLF
v_gene: TRBV7-7; j_gene: TRBJ2-1; CDR3aa: ASSLLPGNNNEQF
v_gene: TRBV20-1; j_gene: TRBJ1-2; CDR3aa: SARDRSYGYT
v_gene: TRBV20-1; j_gene: TRBJ1-6; CDR3aa: SARQVGQVDSPLH
v_gene: TRBV9; j_gene: TRBJ2-2; CDR3aa: ASSKLGLAGGPGELF
v_gene: TRBV27; j_gene: TRBJ1-1; CDR3aa: ASRGQALNTEAF
v_gene: TRBV7-6; j_gene: TRBJ2-2; CDR3aa: ASRGAGELF
v_gene: TRBV7-8; j_gene: TRBJ1-5; CDR3aa: ASSSWTASNQPQH
v_gene: TRBV9; j_gene: TRBJ2-1; CDR3aa: ASSVDGDWLNEQF
v_gene: TRBV27; j_gene: TRBJ2-7; CDR3aa: ASSWDKTASEQY
v_gene: TRBV7-2; j_gene: TRBJ2-3; CDR3aa: ASTKLGGTGLADTQY
v_gene: TRBV29-1; j_gene: TRBJ2-1; CDR3aa: SVEKYNEQF
v_gene: TRBV12-3/TRBV12-4; j_gene: TRBJ2-2; CDR3aa: ASSVGYTGELF
v_gene: TRBV4-1; j_gene: TRBJ1-6; CDR3aa: ASSQLPDSPLH
v_gene: TRBV7-2; j_gene: TRBJ2-4; CDR3aa: ASSPSLQGLTKNIQY
v_gene: TRBV4-2; j_gene: TRBJ2-5; CDR3aa: ASSQGEGSGETQY
v_gene: TRBV15; j_gene: TRBJ2-3; CDR3aa: ATSRPTGIDTQY
v_gene: TRBV25-1; j_gene: TRBJ1-2; CDR3aa: ASSEGMGTYGYT
v_gene: TRBV10-2; j_gene: TRBJ1-5; CDR3aa: ASRPDTPNQPQH
v_gene: TRBV18; j_gene: TRBJ2-7; CDR3aa: ASSPGTGDAY
v_gene: TRBV28; j_gene: TRBJ1-1; CDR3aa: ASSLGELRTEAF
v_gene: TRBV10-3; j_gene: TRBJ1-6; CDR3aa: AISGGSDYNSPLH
v_gene: TRBV5-1; j_gene: TRBJ1-6; CDR3aa: ASSSGGVGSPLH
v_gene: TRBV7-2; j_gene: TRBJ2-1; CDR3aa: ASSLAGSFEQF
v_gene: TRBV5-1; j_gene: TRBJ2-1; CDR3aa: ASSLEAVGGNEQF
v_gene: TRBV4-3; j_gene: TRBJ2-7; CDR3aa: ASSRYPAGQGQDEQY
v_gene: TRBV12-5; j_gene: TRBJ2-4; CDR3aa: ASGLARESMIQY
v_gene: TRBV5-1; j_gene: TRBJ2-3; CDR3aa: ASSLAQRGPGDTQY
v_gene: TRBV7-2; j_gene: TRBJ2-2; CDR3aa: ASSWGLASGELF
v_gene: TRBV12-5; j_gene: TRBJ2-7; CDR3aa: ASGLAGSPYEQY
v_gene: TRBV4-3; j_gene: TRBJ1-2; CDR3aa: ASSQVGVGGGGYT
v_gene: TRBV5-1; j_gene: TRBJ2-3; CDR3aa: ASSREGGHVDTQY
v_gene: TRBV7-8; j_gene: TRBJ2-3; CDR3aa: ASSWRPTSGRSTDTQY
v_gene: TRBV7-9; j_gene: TRBJ1-2; CDR3aa: ASSSTGVDGYT
v_gene: TRBV29-1; j_gene: TRBJ1-1; CDR3aa: SVKQGIGNTEAF